Sequencing of this TCR beta chain was carried out in a study of cytomegalovirus exposure and HLA in healthy donors. Comment on this clone: Antigen unknown.

Whole-study findings and limits: Later analysis demonstrated an association between a missense DCLRE1C variant and TCR beta V- and J-gene trimming.

The germline gives CDR1 SGHRS, CDR2 YFSETQ. V lost 4 bases, J lost 3 bases, and 5 bases stayed unmatched. The CDR3 extends over 15 amino acids. 60 Vbeta and 13 Jbeta primers were used in PCR. The method was immunoSEQ multiplex PCR; TCRdb's version includes in-frame clones alone and lacks a portion of them. Here the sample spans around 150,000 clones, about 74% being singletons. Sequencing was performed on PBMCs. The TCR was taken from a man aged 35 to 55 in good health and CMV-seronegative. The chain employs TRBV5-1 and TRBJ1-4, with 8 bases matching TRBD1. This CDR3 reads CASSPQGAANEKLFF. CDR3 nucleotide sequence: TGCGCCAGCAGCCCCCAGGGGGCGGCTAATGAAAAACTGTTTTTT.